This T cell receptor beta chain was documented in a study of shared clonotypes between healthy human individuals. Study details: Donors were two women and a few men aged 18 to 49. Plates per donor: three CD4 naive, three CD4 memory, two CD8 naive, one CD8 memory.

Sequenced by immunoSEQ multiplex PCR; TCRdb stores in-frame clones only, minus some. The table includes 2 million to 3 million clones, roughly 93% detected once. Germline lookup yields CDR1 MNHNS and CDR2 SASEGT. V was pared by 4 bases and J by 5 bases, with 4 bases of the junction left unmatched. The CDR3 sequence is 15 residues long. J is TRBJ2-3 and V is TRBV6-1, with TRBD2 identical over 12 bases. Sequenced: naive CD4+ T cells from PBMCs. Subset: CD45RA+ positively selected. This TCR was recovered from a man younger than 35 in good health. Some clones in this sample may be carry-over from other donors' samples. The CDR3 sequence: CASSGGLAGQDTQYF. DNA for the CDR3: TGTGCCAGCAGTGGAGGACTAGCGGGACAAGATACGCAGTATTTT.